The 26 T cell receptor beta chains given below trace back to one sample, sequenced in a study of shared clonotypes between healthy human individuals. Profiling relied on immunoSEQ multiplex PCR, and the TCRdb table lists in-frame clones only, not all of them. The table lists approximately 2.1 million clones, 85% to 95% of them singletons. The sequencing sample was made of naive CD4+ T cells from PBMCs. The subset denotes: CD45RA+ positively selected. The receptors here all came from a man between 18 and 29 years old in good health. Some clones in this sample may be carry-over from other donors' samples.

The gene calls are TRBV18 and TRBJ2-1; 8 positions match TRBD2. Germline V gene sequence: CDR1 KGHSH, CDR2 LQKENI. V shed 2 bases and J 4 bases; nucleotides not matched to a gene: 7. The CDR3 is 16 amino acids. Here the CDR3 reads CASSPMTGGSYNEQFF. DNA for the CDR3: TGTGCCAGCTCACCAATGACGGGAGGGTCTTACAATGAGCAGTTCTTC.

V gene TRBV9 combines with J gene TRBJ2-2, with 10 nucleotides matching TRBD2. The CDR3 length is 16 residues. V shed 3 bases and J 6 bases; nucleotides not matched to a gene: 8. Germline V CDR1 and CDR2: SGDLS, YYNGEE. The CDR3 DNA is TGTGCCAGCAGCGCCACTAGCGGGACCACTCCCGGGGAGCTGTTTTTT. It translates to CASSATSGTTPGELFF.

The V call is TRBV5-1, the J call TRBJ2-5; tentatively, D is TRBD1 (7 bases). Deletions cut 6 bases from V and 0 bases from J, with 18 bases between. The CDR3 contains 16 residues. Germline V CDR1 and CDR2: SGHRS, YFSETQ. The CDR3 region is CASNGGGGYHQETQYF. The CDR3 DNA sequence: TGCGCCAGCAACGGAGGGGGCGGTTATCACCAAGAGACCCAGTACTTC.

The table lists this clone with a count of one. The same CDR3 can be traced to other DNA sequences in this sample. J is TRBJ2-7 and V is TRBV5-1; 7 bases are a match to TRBD1. Trimming cost V 3 bases and J 4 bases; bases outside gene matches: 7. The CDR3 runs to 14 residues. CDR1 is SGHRS and CDR2 is YFSETQ in the germline V gene. The CDR3 nucleotides are TGCGCCAGCAGCTCCCGGACAGGCACGTACGAGCAGTACTTC. Its protein product is CASSSRTGTYEQYF.

The J gene is TRBJ1-5, the V gene TRBV6-1; 8 bases are shared with TRBD1. The CDR3 is 16 amino acids. Trimming removed 3 bases from V and 8 bases from J; junction bases left unmatched: 12. Germline CDR1 MNHNS, CDR2 SASEGT. In nucleotides, the CDR3 is TGTGCCAGCAGTGATCTTCTTGACAGGGGCTTGGAGCCCCAGCATTTT. It yields the protein CASSDLLDRGLEPQHF.

The chain couples TRBV4-3 to TRBJ2-3, with D perhaps matching TRBD2 (6 bases). The CDR3 runs to 15 residues. In germline, CDR1 is LGHNA, CDR2 YSLEER. The ends were cut back, 4 bases at V and 5 bases at J, with 16 bases in the middle. CDR3 DNA: TGCGCCAGCAGCCCCCGGGACTCTGCAGGAGATACGCAGTATTTT. Its translation: CASSPRDSAGDTQYF.

V gene TRBV27 combines with J gene TRBJ2-2, with D uncertain. Trimming took 2 bases from V and 2 from J, leaving 15 bases between them. The germline V gene has CDR1 MNHEY and CDR2 SMNVEV (reference sequence). This CDR3 contains 17 residues. The CDR3 loop reads CASSLLSGVQNTGELFF. CDR3 DNA sequence: TGTGCCAGCAGTTTACTCTCTGGGGTTCAAAACACCGGGGAGCTGTTTTTT.

The chain carries TRBV18 and TRBJ1-1, with TRBD1 as a possible D gene (6 bases). The CDR3 is 14 residues long. In germline, CDR1 is KGHSH, CDR2 LQKENI. V lost 5 bases and J lost 5, with 15 bases in between. The CDR3 here is CASSKAGEGTEAFF. The CDR3 DNA reads as TGTGCCAGCTCAAAGGCAGGGGAAGGAACTGAAGCTTTCTTT. The whole variable domain, remainder taken from reference TRBV18 and TRBJ1-1, is NAGVMQNPRHLVRRRGQEARLRCSPMKGHSHVYWYRQLPEEGLKFMVYLQKENIIDESGMPKERFSAEFPKEGPSILRIQQVVRGDSAAYFCASSKAGEGTEAFFGQGTRLTVV.

The gene calls are TRBV7-9 and TRBJ2-3; 10 nucleotides agree with TRBD2. This CDR3 comprises 15 residues. In germline, CDR1 is SEHNR, CDR2 FQNEAQ (reference sequence). V lost 5 bases to trimming and J lost 8 bases; unmatched junction nucleotides: 10. In nucleotides, the CDR3 is TGTGCCAGCAGCCCTCTAGCGGGAGTTGCAGGTACGCAGTATTTT. This translates into CASSPLAGVAGTQYF. Variable domain in full (rest from reference TRBV7-9 and TRBJ2-3): DTGVSQNPRHKITKRGQNVTFRCDPISEHNRLYWYRQTLGQGPEFLTYFQNEAQLEKSRLLSDRFSAERPKGSFSTLEIQRTEQGDSAMYLCASSPLAGVAGTQYFGPGTRLTVL.

The genes are TRBV18 and TRBJ1-3; no clear D. This CDR3 comprises 12 residues. V shed 2 bases and J shed 8 bases, with 7 bases lying between them. Germline V gene sequence: CDR1 KGHSH, CDR2 LQKENI. The CDR3 region is CASSPGVDTIYF. CDR3 nucleotides: TGTGCCAGCTCACCAGGGGTGGACACCATATATTTT.

This chain joins TRBV28 and TRBJ2-7, with D possibly called TRBD1 or TRBD2 (6 bases each). The CDR3 spans 15 residues. Deletions cut 6 bases from V and 0 bases from J, with 15 bases between. Per germline, CDR1 MDHEN and CDR2 SYDVKM. The CDR3 sequence: CASRLGGFTSYEQYF. The DNA of the CDR3 is TGTGCCAGCAGGTTAGGGGGGTTTACCTCCTACGAGCAGTACTTC.

V usage is TRBV7-3 and J usage is TRBJ2-7; 7 nucleotides match TRBD1. Per germline, CDR1 SGHTA and CDR2 FQGTGA. J lost 6 bases, V lost 0 bases, and 2 bases had no gene match. The CDR3 runs to 13 residues. The CDR3 sequence is CASSLTRGLEQYF. The CDR3 DNA reads TGTGCCAGCAGCTTAACGAGGGGGCTCGAGCAGTACTTC.

This sequence joins TRBV2 and TRBJ2-5, with TRBD2 matching 8 bases. The ends lost 3 bases at V and 3 bases at J; junction bases unmatched: 3. Germline values: CDR1 SNHLY, CDR2 FYNNEI. The CDR3 is 14 residues long. The DNA for the CDR3 is TGTGCCAGCAGTGACGATAGCGGGGAAGAGACCCAGTACTTC. Amino acid sequence: CASSDDSGEETQYF. Complete variable domain (other parts from reference TRBV2 and TRBJ2-5): EPEVTQTPSHQVTQMGQEVILRCVPISNHLYFYWYRQILGQKVEFLVSFYNNEISEKSEIFDDQFSVERPDGSNFTLKIRSTKLEDSAMYFCASSDDSGEETQYFGPGTRLLVL.

CDR3 sequence reads: CASSLSGRGLGGYTF. The DNA for the CDR3 is TGTGCCAGCAGTTTATCAGGCAGGGGGCTGGGGGGCTACACCTTC. The chain is built from TRBV28 and TRBJ1-2; 8 bases are a match to TRBD1. Germline assignment: CDR1 MDHEN and CDR2 SYDVKM. The CDR3 is 15 amino acids. The V segment lost 1 base and the J segment 8 bases; nucleotides outside the gene matches: 9.

The chain joins TRBV5-1 to TRBJ2-3; no reliable D call. Trimming pared 3 bases from V and 0 bases from J, leaving 8 bases between. The germline CDR1 and CDR2 sequences are SGHRS and YFSETQ. This CDR3 is 14 amino acids long. The CDR3 region is CASSYDGSTDTQYF. CDR3 nucleotides: TGCGCCAGCAGCTACGACGGTAGCACAGATACGCAGTATTTT.

Worth noting for this clone: Additional DNA sequences in this sample encode the identical CDR3. The rearrangement joins TRBV10-3 to TRBJ1-2, with D tentatively TRBD1 (6 bases). Trimming took 0 bases from V and 5 from J, leaving 10 bases between them. There are 14 residues in the CDR3. In germline, CDR1 is ENHRY, CDR2 SYGVKD. In nucleotides, the CDR3 is TGTGCCATCAGTGAGTCGGGTCAGGGGTATGGCTACACCTTC. Encoded protein: CAISESGQGYGYTF.

This clone has a handful of counts. The V call is TRBV30, the J call TRBJ1-5; a possible D gene is TRBD1 (5 bases). The V end lost 1 base, the J end lost 6 bases, and 16 bases lay between the germline ends. The CDR3 is made up of 15 amino acids. Germline V gene lookup returns CDR1 GTSNPN and CDR2 SVGIG (reference sequence). The CDR3 loop is CAWSASGGSGQPQHF. The DNA of the CDR3 is TGTGCCTGGAGTGCATCGGGGGGATCAGGTCAGCCCCAGCATTTT. Filled out from reference TRBV30 and TRBJ1-5, the complete variable domain reads SQTIHQWPATLVQPVGSPLSLECTVEGTSNPNLYWYRQAAGRGLQLLFYSVGIGQISSEVPQNLSASRPQDRQFILSSKKLLLSDSGFYLCAWSASGGSGQPQHFGDGTRLSIL.

V usage is TRBV19 and J usage is TRBJ1-5; D remains ambiguous. The germline V gene encodes CDR1 LNHDA and CDR2 SQIVND (reference sequence). This CDR3 region has 16 residues. With 3 bases removed from V and 4 bases from J, the gap between germline ends came to 16 bases. The CDR3 DNA is TGTGCCAGTAGTATGCAGGCGGGTGTGGGGAATCAGCCCCAGCATTTT. Protein sequence: CASSMQAGVGNQPQHF.

The chain joins TRBV7-2 to TRBJ1-3; 10 nucleotides match TRBD1. V lost 0 bases, J lost 9 bases, and 5 bases stayed unmatched. The length of the CDR3 is 15 residues. In germline, CDR1 is SGHTA, CDR2 FQGNSA. The CDR3 reads CASSLAGTGDFTIYF. DNA for the CDR3: TGTGCCAGCAGCTTAGCGGGGACAGGGGATTTCACCATATATTTT.

A note on this clone: In the same sample, other DNA sequences code for this CDR3. This sequence joins TRBV7-8 and TRBJ1-5; D remains ambiguous. Germline CDR1 is SGHVS and CDR2 is FQNEAQ. The CDR3 spans 14 residues. The germline V and J ends were trimmed by 1 base and 4 bases, with 8 bases remaining between them. This CDR3 is CASSLVGGNQPQHF. For the CDR3, the DNA is TGTGCCAGCAGCTTAGTTGGAGGGAATCAGCCCCAGCATTTT.

The chain uses TRBV19 and TRBJ2-1, with 9 nucleotides matching TRBD2. Germline CDR1 reads LNHDA; CDR2 reads SQIVND (reference sequence). Losses at the gene ends were 9 bases for V and 1 base for J; bases not matched to a gene: 4. The CDR3 totals 14 residues. The CDR3 nucleotides are TGTGCCAGCCAGACTAGCGGTTCCTACAATGAGCAGTTCTTC. Translated: CASQTSGSYNEQFF.

The gene calls are TRBV11-2 and TRBJ1-6, with D possibly being TRBD1 (6 bases). The germline V gene encodes CDR1 SGHAT and CDR2 FQNNGV. The CDR3 is 15 residues long. V shed 5 bases and J shed 6 bases, with 14 bases lying between them. CDR3 nucleotide sequence: TGTGCCAGCAGCCTTAACAGGGTCCTTAATTCACCCCTCCACTTT. As protein: CASSLNRVLNSPLHF.

The chain couples TRBV2 to TRBJ2-4; a possible D gene is TRBD1 (6 bases). The CDR3 extends over 15 amino acids. Deletions cut 5 bases from V and 1 base from J, with 12 bases between. The germline V gene has CDR1 SNHLY and CDR2 FYNNEI. The CDR3 loop is CASSSQGFAKNIQYF. As DNA, the CDR3 is TGTGCCAGCAGTTCACAGGGATTTGCCAAAAACATTCAGTACTTC.

The CDR3 coding sequence is TGTGCCAGTGGGGATGGAGGGCCCACAGATACGCAGTATTTT. It codes for CASGDGGPTDTQYF. V gene TRBV27 combines with J gene TRBJ2-3; tentatively, D is TRBD2 (6 bases). Germline CDR1 is MNHEY and CDR2 is SMNVEV (reference sequence). Trimming shortened V by 9 bases and J by 2 bases, and 15 bases separated the two germline ends. This CDR3 is 14 amino acids long.

Comments on this clone: This specimen includes other DNA sequences encoding the same CDR3. The gene calls are TRBV20-1 and TRBJ2-7; D ambiguous. From germline, CDR1 is DFQATT and CDR2 SNEGSKA (reference sequence). This CDR3 is 11 amino acids long. V lost 3 bases and J 2 bases, leaving 5 bases between the germline ends. CDR3 coding DNA: TGCAGTGCTAGTGGGCCCTACGAGCAGTACTTC. Its protein product is CSASGPYEQYF.

The gene calls are TRBV29-1 and TRBJ2-1, with 7 bases matching TRBD1. Per the germline V gene, CDR1 is SQVTM and CDR2 is ANQGSEA. V was clipped by 2 bases and J by 5 bases; unmatched bases: 9. The CDR3 sequence is 15 residues long. CDR3 in DNA: TGCAGCGTTGAAACCGACAGGGTGAACAACAATGAGCAGTTCTTC. It codes for CSVETDRVNNNEQFF.